This T cell receptor (beta chain) was sequenced for a study of CD8+CD57+ T cells in acquired aplastic anemia. Overall study context: The study obtained an average of around 3.1 ug of DNA from sorted CD4+ and CD8+ cells. Overall study results and limits: Any difference that existed in CD8+ Simpson's diversity between patients and controls was not significant. The number of CD8+ CDR3 sequences shared by patients and controls was twenty-nine.

As to this clonotype: Its antigen remains unknown.

The V gene end was trimmed by 0 bases and the J gene end by 9 bases; junction bases not matched to a gene: 7. The CDR3 covers 15 residues. Germline-derived CDR1 and CDR2 are SGDLS and YYNGEE. Profiling of TCR beta VDJ combinations and CDR3 sequences used genomic DNA as template. TCRdb itself ran the reads through MiXCR, one entry per CDR3 protein. The table has hundreds of thousands of distinct CDR3 sequences, 60% to 80% seen once; the top ten hold 4%. The origin of this receptor is a human donor in good health, serving as a control. This chain connects TRBV9 to TRBJ1-2; 11 nucleotides line up with TRBD1. The specimen sequenced was sorted CD4+, CD8+, or CD8+CD57+ T cells (not recorded which) from PBMCs. CDR3 in amino acids: CASSVGGQGAASYTF. DNA for the CDR3: TGTGCCAGCAGCGTAGGAGGACAGGGGGCGGCAAGCTACACCTTC.